These 32 T cell receptor beta chains originate from one sample sequenced in a study of shared clonotypes between healthy human individuals (dated by TCRdb to the early 2020s). Libraries were built with the immunoSEQ multiplex PCR assay. This immuneACCESS table, as held by TCRdb, lists in-frame sequences with V and J called but not all clones. Of the missing ones, under half trace to an unresolved V gene in checked studies; the others have no known cause. The sample table holds some 2,400,000 clones, of which 90% to 96% were seen once. The leading ten clones occupy around 0.13% of the sample. The sequenced sample was naive CD4+ T cells sorted from blood. What this sample's cell subset or site label stands for: CD45RA+ positively selected. These receptors were obtained from a man between 18 and 29 years old in good health.

The chain has TRBV29-1 and TRBJ2-5; 9 bases fit TRBD1. Looked up from germline, CDR1 is SQVTM and CDR2 is ANQGSEA. The V segment lost 3 bases and the J segment 1 base; nucleotides outside the gene matches: 9. The CDR3 has 16 amino acids. CDR3 in amino acids: CSVEGTGYGGQETQYF. DNA for the CDR3: TGCAGCGTTGAGGGGACAGGGTACGGAGGCCAAGAGACCCAGTACTTC.

V and J are TRBV11-2 and TRBJ2-3, with D maybe TRBD2 (6 bases). This CDR3 spans 15 amino acids. Germline lookup yields CDR1 SGHAT and CDR2 FQNNGV. With 1 base removed from V and 3 bases from J, the gap between germline ends came to 11 bases. This CDR3 reads CASSLGTIMTDTQYF. CDR3 coding DNA: TGTGCCAGCAGCTTAGGGACTATCATGACAGATACGCAGTATTTT.

DNA of the CDR3: TGTGCCAGCAGTTTTGTGGCAGGGTCAGGCTACGAGCAGTACTTC. Translation: CASSFVAGSGYEQYF. J is TRBJ2-7 and V is TRBV2, with D possibly matching TRBD1 (5 bases). Trimming pared 5 bases from V and 3 bases from J, leaving 17 bases between. The germline CDR1 and CDR2 sequences are SNHLY and FYNNEI. This CDR3 has 15 residues.

This clone was counted once. J is TRBJ1-1 and V is TRBV5-1; D is perhaps TRBD1 (5 bases). The CDR3 is 13 amino acids. V shed 2 bases and J shed 5 bases, with 10 bases lying between them. Germline V gene data show CDR1 as SGHRS and CDR2 as YFSETQ. CDR3 nucleotides: TGCGCCAGCAGCTTAGGGGCGGAGACTGAAGCTTTCTTT. Protein product: CASSLGAETEAFF. Combining the CDR3 with reference TRBV5-1 and TRBJ1-1 gives the whole variable domain KAGVTQTPRYLIKTRGQQVTLSCSPISGHRSVSWYQQTPGQGLQFLFEYFSETQRNKGNFPGRFSGRQFSNSRSEMNVSTLELGDSALYLCASSLGAETEAFFGQGTRLTVV.

The V call is TRBV2, the J call TRBJ2-7; the D is unclear. V was trimmed by 5 bases and J by 7 bases, leaving 18 bases between them. The germline V gene has CDR1 SNHLY and CDR2 FYNNEI. This CDR3 region has 14 residues. CDR3 in DNA: TGTGCCAGCAGTCGACTCGCGGTATTCGGGGAGCAGTACTTC. Encoded protein: CASSRLAVFGEQYF. Complete variable domain (other parts from reference TRBV2 and TRBJ2-7): EPEVTQTPSHQVTQMGQEVILRCVPISNHLYFYWYRQILGQKVEFLVSFYNNEISEKSEIFDDQFSVERPDGSNFTLKIRSTKLEDSAMYFCASSRLAVFGEQYFGPGTRLTVT.

This sequence joins TRBV2 and TRBJ2-5; possibly TRBD1 for D (5 bases). The CDR3 sequence is 15 residues long. The ends were cut back, 4 bases at V and 3 bases at J, with 15 bases in the middle. Germline CDR1 and CDR2: SNHLY and FYNNEI. The CDR3 loop is CASSVWQGIEETQYF. Written as DNA, the CDR3 is TGTGCCAGCAGTGTTTGGCAGGGTATTGAAGAGACCCAGTACTTC.

The V call is TRBV4-1, the J call TRBJ2-7; D gene unclear. The germline V and J ends were trimmed by 1 base and 5 bases, with 15 bases remaining between them. This CDR3 has 15 amino acids. The V gene's germline CDR1 is MGHRA and CDR2 YSYEKL. Here the CDR3 reads CASSQGTQEIHEQYF. The CDR3 coding sequence is TGCGCCAGCAGCCAAGGGACCCAGGAAATCCACGAGCAGTACTTC.

This rearrangement joins TRBV7-9 to TRBJ2-7; D may be TRBD2 (6 bases). The CDR3 contains 13 residues. Trimming took off 0 bases at V and 6 bases at J, with 9 bases between the two ends. The germline V gene encodes CDR1 SEHNR and CDR2 FQNEAQ (reference sequence). CDR3 loop: CASSLAGSLEQYF. CDR3 DNA: TGTGCCAGCAGCTTAGCCGGGAGTCTCGAGCAGTACTTC.

The CDR3 sequence: CASRGGTAPTYEQYF. The CDR3 DNA follows: TGTGCCAGCAGGGGGGGGACAGCACCGACCTACGAGCAGTACTTC. V usage is TRBV11-2 and J usage is TRBJ2-7; D possibly uses TRBD1 or TRBD2 (7 bases each). Germline lookup yields CDR1 SGHAT and CDR2 FQNNGV. V lost 6 bases and J 2 bases, leaving 17 bases between the germline ends. CDR3 length equals 15 residues.

This sequence joins TRBV2 and TRBJ1-1, with D perhaps matching TRBD1 (5 bases). V lost 1 base to trimming and J lost 4 bases, with 16 bases between them. The germline CDR1 and CDR2 sequences are SNHLY and FYNNEI. This CDR3 contains 16 residues. The DNA of the CDR3 is TGTGCCAGCAGTGAAGGAACGCTGGGGCAAGGCACTGAAGCTTTCTTT. It is translated as CASSEGTLGQGTEAFF.

J is TRBJ2-2 and V is TRBV5-1; 11 nucleotides agree with TRBD2. The J segment lost 2 bases and the V segment lost 3 bases, leaving 9 bases of the junction unmatched. The germline gives CDR1 SGHRS, CDR2 YFSETQ. The CDR3 contains 18 residues. This CDR3 is CASSSANLAGGNTGELFF. Written as DNA, the CDR3 is TGCGCCAGCAGCTCGGCTAATCTAGCGGGGGGTAACACCGGGGAGCTGTTTTTT.

This chain links TRBV5-5 with TRBJ2-7; D is possibly TRBD1 (6 bases). Germline V gene data show CDR1 as SGHKS and CDR2 as YYEKEE (reference sequence). Trimming cost V 5 bases and J 0 bases, with 12 bases left between them. This CDR3 contains 14 residues. CDR3 nucleotide sequence: TGTGCCAGCAGGGAAACAGGGACCTCCTACGAGCAGTACTTC. Translation gives CASRETGTSYEQYF.

This chain links TRBV19 with TRBJ1-4; no definite D call. In germline, CDR1 is LNHDA, CDR2 SQIVND (reference sequence). The CDR3 loop spans 16 amino acids. V shed 0 bases and J shed 5 bases, with 13 bases lying between them. CDR3 bases: TGTGCCAGTAGTATAGACCGAGGACCCCCAAATGAAAAACTGTTTTTT. Translation: CASSIDRGPPNEKLFF.

This chain connects TRBV19 to TRBJ2-4; D unclear. CDR3 length equals 14 residues. Trimming removed 8 bases from V and 0 bases from J, with 11 bases in between. In germline, CDR1 is LNHDA, CDR2 SQIVND (reference sequence). Here the CDR3 reads CASQPGLAKNIQYF. The CDR3, as DNA: TGTGCCAGTCAACCGGGTCTAGCCAAAAACATTCAGTACTTC.

As to this clone: The sample contains more than one DNA sequence encoding this CDR3. The chain recombines TRBV5-1 with TRBJ2-5; 8 nucleotides line up with TRBD2. Trimming removed 4 bases from V and 1 base from J; junction bases left unmatched: 3. Germline V gene lookup returns CDR1 SGHRS and CDR2 YFSETQ. The CDR3 is 14 residues long. The DNA for the CDR3 is TGCGCCAGCAGCACCCTAGCGGGCCAAGAGACCCAGTACTTC. The encoded protein is CASSTLAGQETQYF.

The rearrangement links TRBV21-1 to TRBJ1-6; the tabulated D call, TRBD1, remains unverified against the DNA. TRBV21-1 is shown as a pseudogene. This CDR3 comprises 16 residues. The CDR3 bases are TGTGCCAGCAGCAAAGAAGCTACAGGGAAGAATTCACCCCTCCACTTT. It encodes CASSKEATGKNSPLHF.

This clone appeared a single time. Within the sample, other DNA sequences also encode this same CDR3. The chain carries TRBV6-1 and TRBJ1-5; 7 bases match TRBD1. Unmatched junction bases numbered 2, after V lost 1 base and J lost 2 bases. Germline lookup yields CDR1 MNHNS and CDR2 SASEGT. CDR3 size: 15 residues. The CDR3 DNA reads as TGTGCCAGCAGTGAAGGACAGGGAGGCAATCAGCCCCAGCATTTT. Protein sequence: CASSEGQGGNQPQHF.

The chain links TRBV5-1 to TRBJ2-3, with 7 bases lining up with TRBD2. This CDR3 region has 15 residues. Germline loops: CDR1 SGHRS, CDR2 YFSETQ. The junction had 11 bases not matched to a gene; V was cut back by 6 bases and J by 4 bases. CDR3 nucleotide sequence: TGCGCCAGCACCCCAGTGGGGGGGGGAGCAGATACGCAGTATTTT. Amino acid sequence: CASTPVGGGADTQYF.

The V call is TRBV5-1, the J call TRBJ2-3, with D hard to call. The V end was cut by 0 bases, the J end by 4 bases, with 6 bases between. The V gene's germline CDR1 is SGHRS and CDR2 YFSETQ. This CDR3 is built from 13 residues. CDR3 region: CASSLDSPDTQYF. CDR3 sequence (DNA): TGCGCCAGCAGCTTGGACAGCCCAGATACGCAGTATTTT.

The CDR3 reads CASSSFGQIGNTIYF. CDR3 coding DNA: TGTGCCAGCAGTTCTTTTGGACAGATTGGAAACACCATATATTTT. The rearrangement uses TRBV6-5 and TRBJ1-3; D may be TRBD1 (6 bases). V lost 4 bases to trimming and J lost 3 bases, with 13 bases between them. The CDR3 has 15 residues. Looked up from germline, CDR1 is MNHEY and CDR2 is SVGAGI.

The rearrangement uses TRBV7-9 and TRBJ2-2; 7 bases align to TRBD1. The length of the CDR3 is 18 residues. The V gene end was trimmed by 0 bases and the J gene end by 2 bases; junction bases not matched to a gene: 9. Per the germline V gene, CDR1 is SEHNR and CDR2 is FQNEAQ (reference sequence). The CDR3 DNA follows: TGTGCCAGCAGCTTAGCGCCGGTAGGGGGCCCCAACACCGGGGAGCTGTTTTTT. It translates to CASSLAPVGGPNTGELFF.

CDR3 in amino acids: CASSFGTGSNQPQHF. The DNA of the CDR3 is TGTGCCAGCAGTTTTGGGACAGGAAGTAATCAGCCCCAGCATTTT. This rearrangement joins TRBV27 to TRBJ1-5, with 8 bases that match TRBD1. Germline values: CDR1 MNHEY, CDR2 SMNVEV (reference sequence). Losses at the gene ends were 3 bases for V and 4 bases for J; bases not matched to a gene: 5. The CDR3 is 15 amino acids.

The V and J genes are TRBV18 and TRBJ2-1; the D is unclear. The V end was cut by 0 bases, the J end by 8 bases, with 14 bases between. The CDR3 runs 15 residues. Germline V CDR1 and CDR2: KGHSH, LQKENI. Here the CDR3 reads CASSPPGPGWDEQFF. The CDR3 nucleotides are TGTGCCAGCTCACCACCAGGTCCGGGCTGGGATGAGCAGTTCTTC. Drawing the rest from reference TRBV18 and TRBJ2-1, the complete variable domain is NAGVMQNPRHLVRRRGQEARLRCSPMKGHSHVYWYRQLPEEGLKFMVYLQKENIIDESGMPKERFSAEFPKEGPSILRIQQVVRGDSAAYFCASSPPGPGWDEQFFGPGTRLTVL.

CDR3 in DNA: TGTGCCAGCATGGGACTAGCCAATGAGCAGTTCTTC. Amino acid sequence: CASMGLANEQFF. This chain links TRBV2 with TRBJ2-1; 9 nucleotides match TRBD2. Per the germline V gene, CDR1 is SNHLY and CDR2 is FYNNEI. The CDR3 loop spans 12 amino acids. Trimming cost V 7 bases and J 6 bases; bases outside gene matches: 1. Filled out from reference TRBV2 and TRBJ2-1, the complete variable domain reads EPEVTQTPSHQVTQMGQEVILRCVPISNHLYFYWYRQILGQKVEFLVSFYNNEISEKSEIFDDQFSVERPDGSNFTLKIRSTKLEDSAMYFCASMGLANEQFFGPGTRLTVL.

V usage is TRBV18 and J usage is TRBJ1-5; D uncertain. The CDR3 is 15 amino acids. V lost 1 base, J lost 1 base, and 8 bases lay in between. Germline assignment: CDR1 KGHSH and CDR2 LQKENI. CDR3 protein: CASSPLPGSNQPQHF. CDR3 bases: TGTGCCAGCTCACCACTCCCGGGGAGCAATCAGCCCCAGCATTTT.

The chain employs TRBV27 and TRBJ1-5; D is perhaps TRBD1 (5 bases). V was shortened by 4 bases and J by 8 bases, with 18 bases between the two germline ends. This CDR3 spans 15 amino acids. CDR1 is MNHEY and CDR2 is SMNVEV in the germline V gene (reference sequence). The CDR3 is CASSSLGGREEPQHF. The CDR3 bases are TGTGCCAGCAGTTCTCTCGGGGGGAGGGAGGAGCCCCAGCATTTT.

The gene calls are TRBV4-2 and TRBJ2-5; no clear D gene. Per germline, CDR1 LGHNA and CDR2 YNFKEQ. The CDR3 length is 15 residues. Trimming shortened V by 0 bases and J by 5 bases, and 13 bases separated the two germline ends. The CDR3 sequence: CASSQDAASRETQYF. CDR3 DNA: TGTGCCAGCAGCCAAGATGCAGCTTCCCGGGAGACCCAGTACTTC.

V and J are TRBV5-1 and TRBJ2-7; TRBD1 matches at 8 bases. The V gene end was trimmed by 7 bases and the J gene end by 1 base; junction bases not matched to a gene: 7. CDR1 is SGHRS and CDR2 is YFSETQ in the germline V gene. The CDR3 extends over 14 amino acids. CDR3 sequence (DNA): TGCGCCAGCGGGACGACAGGGGAGTCCTACGAGCAGTACTTC. It translates to CASGTTGESYEQYF.

The chain recombines TRBV5-4 with TRBJ1-2; D is unresolved. Trimming stripped 3 bases from V and 0 bases from J, with 15 bases between. This CDR3 spans 16 amino acids. Germline CDR1 SGHNT, CDR2 YYREEE (reference sequence). CDR3 sequence (DNA): TGTGCCAGCAGCTCCCAGGACCGACCTCCTAACTATGGCTACACCTTC. Amino acid sequence: CASSSQDRPPNYGYTF.

This clone has a single count. The chain recombines TRBV2 with TRBJ2-3, with D unclear. The CDR3 is 13 amino acids. In germline, CDR1 is SNHLY, CDR2 FYNNEI. V was clipped by 7 bases and J by 5 bases, with 13 bases between them. The CDR3 spells CASIGDVGDTQYF. In DNA form, the CDR3 reads TGTGCCAGCATTGGTGATGTCGGAGATACGCAGTATTTT.

The rearrangement joins TRBV23-1 to TRBJ2-7; D may match TRBD1 or TRBD2 (6 bases each). TRBV23-1 is recorded as an ORF, its role being uncertain. The germline V and J ends were trimmed by 4 bases and 2 bases, with 33 bases remaining between them. CDR3 length: 21 residues. In DNA, the CDR3 is TGCGCCAGCAGTCGGGACAAGGTACAATGGGCGGGGCCGGGTCTTGCCTACGAGCAGTACTTC. Translated: CASSRDKVQWAGPGLAYEQYF.

The CDR3 coding sequence is TGCGCCAGCAGCGCTGGACACACCCAAGAGACCCAGTACTTC. This sequence encodes CASSAGHTQETQYF. The chain carries TRBV5-1 and TRBJ2-5, with a weak D call TRBD1 (5 bases). CDR1 and CDR2 (germline): SGHRS, YFSETQ. CDR3 length: 14 amino acids. V was clipped by 4 bases and J by 1 base, with 11 bases between them. The whole variable domain, remainder taken from reference TRBV5-1 and TRBJ2-5, is KAGVTQTPRYLIKTRGQQVTLSCSPISGHRSVSWYQQTPGQGLQFLFEYFSETQRNKGNFPGRFSGRQFSNSRSEMNVSTLELGDSALYLCASSAGHTQETQYFGPGTRLLVL.